These 26 T cell receptor beta chains were all obtained from the same sample, sequenced in a study of T cell responses to AZD1222 COVID-19 vaccine. The method was immunoSEQ multiplex PCR; TCRdb's version includes in-frame clones alone and lacks a portion of them. This table holds 90,000 to 110,000 clones, roughly 89% found once. Source: peripheral blood, taken 28 days after the second AZD1222 dose. Source of these receptors: an adult who received the AZD1222 COVID-19 vaccine.

V is TRBV5-1 and J is TRBJ1-3, with a weak D call TRBD1 (5 bases). V was shortened by 4 bases and J by 4 bases, with 15 bases between the two germline ends. CDR1 and CDR2 from the germline V gene are SGHRS and YFSETQ. The CDR3 is 15 residues long. The CDR3 DNA is TGCGCCAGCAGCCCCGGGGGGGGTTCAGGAAACACCATATATTTT. Protein: CASSPGGGSGNTIYF.

The gene calls are TRBV18 and TRBJ1-5; 7 bases are shared with TRBD1. CDR1 is KGHSH, CDR2 LQKENI, per germline. Trimming at V came to 3 bases and at J to 2 bases, leaving 4 bases not matched to a gene. The CDR3 is 15 residues long. CDR3 DNA sequence: TGTGCCAGCTCACCCGGGACAGAGGGCAATCAGCCCCAGCATTTT. Its protein product is CASSPGTEGNQPQHF.

The chain recombines TRBV28 with TRBJ1-1; D possibly corresponds to TRBD1 (5 bases). Germline V gene lookup returns CDR1 MDHEN and CDR2 SYDVKM. The germline V and J ends were trimmed by 3 bases and 1 base, with 12 bases remaining between them. The CDR3 spans 15 residues. This chain's CDR3 is CASSLRGNTNTEAFF. DNA for the CDR3: TGTGCCAGCAGTTTGAGGGGTAATACGAACACTGAAGCTTTCTTT.

This chain uses TRBV6-6 with TRBJ2-7; D call uncertain. V was pared by 5 bases and J by 5 bases, with 25 bases between. Per germline, CDR1 MNHNY and CDR2 SVGAGI (reference sequence). This CDR3 spans 17 amino acids. CDR3 residues: CASSPPRSGGKSDEQYF. CDR3 nucleotides: TGTGCCAGCAGTCCCCCCCGATCGGGTGGGAAGTCGGACGAGCAGTACTTC.

The rearrangement links TRBV11-3 to TRBJ2-1; 8 bases agree with TRBD2. The CDR3 runs 17 residues. Germline loops: CDR1 SGHNT, CDR2 YENEEA. V gave up 5 bases and J gave up 0 bases; unmatched junction bases: 9. Here the CDR3 DNA reads TGTGCCAGCAGCCCCTCCGGGAGGGGGAACTCCTACAATGAGCAGTTCTTC. Translating it yields CASSPSGRGNSYNEQFF.

This clone was seen just once. The rearrangement joins TRBV27 to TRBJ2-7; 12 bases map to TRBD2. The ends lost 4 bases at V and 4 bases at J; junction bases unmatched: 2. Per germline, CDR1 MNHEY and CDR2 SMNVEV (reference sequence). The CDR3 spans 14 residues. In DNA, the CDR3 is TGTGCCAGCAGTTCTAGCGGGAGGGTGTACGAGCAGTACTTC. Translation: CASSSSGRVYEQYF.

CDR3 amino acids: CASSGQGTTSPLHF. The CDR3 nucleotides are TGTGCCAGTAGTGGACAGGGTACCACCTCACCCCTCCACTTT. This chain connects TRBV19 to TRBJ1-6; 8 nucleotides match TRBD1. V dropped 5 bases and J dropped 10; count of bases not matched to a gene: 7. Germline-derived CDR1 and CDR2 are LNHDA and SQIVND (reference sequence). The CDR3 runs to 14 residues.

The chain couples TRBV5-4 to TRBJ2-7; a possible D gene is TRBD1 (5 bases). The CDR3 length is 14 residues. Germline V CDR1 and CDR2: SGHNT, YYREEE (reference sequence). V was cut by 2 bases and J by 2 bases, with 11 bases left in between. CDR3 coding DNA: TGTGCCAGCAGCTTCCCAGGGCGGACCTACGAGCAGTACTTC. Amino acids: CASSFPGRTYEQYF.

The V gene is TRBV5-1, the J gene TRBJ1-3; TRBD1 matches at 7 bases. V shed 4 bases, J shed 0 bases, and the junction held 7 bases outside the gene matches. Germline CDR1 and CDR2: SGHRS and YFSETQ. CDR3 length: 16 residues. CDR3 in DNA: TGCGCCAGCAGCACAGGGGACACCTCCTCTGGAAACACCATATATTTT. Amino acid sequence: CASSTGDTSSGNTIYF.

The chain couples TRBV4-2 to TRBJ2-3; D call uncertain. Germline V gene data show CDR1 as LGHNA and CDR2 as YNFKEQ. The CDR3 runs 13 residues. Trimming took 4 bases from V and 5 from J, leaving 10 bases between them. The CDR3 is CASSRSVGDTQYF. In nucleotides, the CDR3 is TGTGCCAGCAGCCGATCAGTGGGAGATACGCAGTATTTT.

V usage is TRBV4-2 and J usage is TRBJ2-5, with 7 bases that match TRBD1. The V segment lost 4 bases and the J segment 4 bases; nucleotides outside the gene matches: 6. Germline assignment: CDR1 LGHNA and CDR2 YNFKEQ. The CDR3 totals 14 residues. In DNA form, the CDR3 reads TGTGCCAGCAGCCCCACAGGGGTAGGAGAGACCCAGTACTTC. Its protein product is CASSPTGVGETQYF.

The CDR3 here is CASSLAAGSETQYF. DNA for the CDR3: TGTGCCAGCAGCTTAGCGGCAGGGTCGGAGACCCAGTACTTC. The J gene is TRBJ2-5, the V gene TRBV7-8; D is possibly TRBD1 (5 bases). The CDR3 is 14 residues long. Trimming took 0 bases from V and 5 from J, leaving 10 bases between them. Germline V CDR1 and CDR2: SGHVS, FQNEAQ.

The rearrangement links TRBV6-1 to TRBJ1-2; TRBD1 matches at 10 bases. V was pared by 3 bases and J by 8 bases, with 9 bases of the junction left unmatched. Germline CDR1 and CDR2: MNHNS and SASEGT. The length of the CDR3 is 15 residues. The CDR3 DNA reads TGTGCCAGCAGTGAGGGGACAGGGGAACGGCGCGGCTACACCTTC. Its protein is CASSEGTGERRGYTF.

The chain combines TRBV7-6 with TRBJ2-1; a weak D match, TRBD2 (6 bases). CDR1 and CDR2 (germline): SGHVS, FNYEAQ. The CDR3 consists of 17 residues. Trimming cost V 6 bases and J 3 bases, with 21 bases left between them. DNA of the CDR3: TGTGCCAGCAGGCAGGGAGGCCGCCATTTCCTCTACAATGAGCAGTTCTTC. As protein: CASRQGGRHFLYNEQFF.

V is TRBV11-2 and J is TRBJ2-5; 10 bases line up with TRBD1. The V and J ends lost 3 bases and 0 bases, in that order; junction bases with no gene match: 1. Looked up from germline, CDR1 is SGHAT and CDR2 is FQNNGV. The CDR3 has 15 amino acids. CDR3 bases: TGTGCCAGCAGCTTGGGACAGGGGTACCAAGAGACCCAGTACTTC. This translates into CASSLGQGYQETQYF.

The J gene is TRBJ2-1, the V gene TRBV6-5, with a possible D match to TRBD1 (6 bases). The V gene lost 6 bases and the J gene lost 0 bases, with 12 bases spanning the gap. The CDR3 sequence is 15 residues long. Germline V CDR1 and CDR2: MNHEY, SVGAGI. CDR3 residues: CASSQDSGSYNEQFF. The CDR3 region has the DNA TGTGCCAGCAGCCAGGACAGCGGCTCCTACAATGAGCAGTTCTTC.

The chain uses TRBV7-2 and TRBJ2-3; D may be TRBD2 (6 bases). Germline V CDR1 and CDR2: SGHTA, FQGNSA. Trimming shortened V by 3 bases and J by 10 bases, and 17 bases separated the two germline ends. The CDR3 consists of 14 residues. This chain's CDR3 is CASSFPRPGVAQYF. The CDR3 DNA sequence: TGTGCCAGCAGCTTTCCCCGGCCGGGGGTGGCGCAGTATTTT.

The J gene is TRBJ2-1, the V gene TRBV11-2; 11 bases map to TRBD2. The CDR3 contains 18 residues. V was pared by 1 base and J by 4 bases, with 9 bases of the junction left unmatched. Germline CDR1 is SGHAT and CDR2 is FQNNGV. CDR3 sequence reads: CASSLGHSGRASYNEQFF. CDR3 in DNA: TGTGCCAGCAGCTTAGGCCATAGCGGGAGGGCCTCATACAATGAGCAGTTCTTC.

A note on this clone: The junction does not match germline at one end; this may be a read error. This sample includes further DNA sequences coding for the same CDR3. The chain employs TRBV6-5 and TRBJ2-1, with D unresolved. CDR1 and CDR2 from the germline V gene are MNHEY and SVGAGI. The CDR3 contains 14 residues. In DNA, the CDR3 is TGTGCCAGCCGTTATCACTCCCTCAGCAATGAGCAGTTCTTC. Protein sequence: CASRYHSLSNEQFF.

This sequence joins TRBV6-5 and TRBJ2-7; D is uncertain. There are 14 residues in the CDR3. Looked up from germline, CDR1 is MNHEY and CDR2 is SVGAGI. V lost 6 bases and J lost 0, with 12 bases in between. CDR3 DNA: TGTGCCAGCAGGTCGACCCTAAGCTCCTACGAGCAGTACTTC. Its protein product is CASRSTLSSYEQYF.

The V and J genes are TRBV28 and TRBJ2-7; 9 nucleotides agree with TRBD1. CDR1 is MDHEN and CDR2 is SYDVKM in the germline V gene. The CDR3 is 17 amino acids. V was clipped by 4 bases and J by 9 bases; unmatched bases: 19. The CDR3 here is CASSSAPVPGQGLGQYF. The CDR3 bases are TGTGCCAGCAGTTCCGCACCGGTCCCGGGACAGGGTCTGGGGCAGTACTTC.

This sequence joins TRBV27 and TRBJ1-4, with 7 bases lining up with TRBD1. J was trimmed by 3 bases and V by 1 base; bases with no gene match: 8. Per germline, CDR1 MNHEY and CDR2 SMNVEV (reference sequence). The CDR3 is made up of 17 amino acids. Here the CDR3 reads CASSLYGAGGANEKLFF. The CDR3 coding sequence is TGTGCCAGCAGTTTATATGGGGCAGGGGGAGCTAATGAAAAACTGTTTTTT.

The chain employs TRBV5-1 and TRBJ2-7, with 9 bases lining up with TRBD1. CDR1 is SGHRS and CDR2 is YFSETQ in the germline V gene. The V and J ends lost 4 bases and 2 bases, in that order; junction bases with no gene match: 10. The CDR3 spans 16 residues. CDR3 in DNA: TGCGCCAGCAGCAAAGGACAGGGGCCCTTACCCTACGAGCAGTACTTC. Translating it yields CASSKGQGPLPYEQYF.

The CDR3 sequence: CASSSDRYYGYTF. The DNA for the CDR3 is TGTGCCAGCAGTTCGGACCGTTACTATGGCTACACCTTC. The rearrangement links TRBV12-3 or TRBV12-4 to TRBJ1-2, with D unclear. Deletions cut 4 bases from V and 3 bases from J, with 9 bases between. The length of the CDR3 is 13 residues.

This sequence joins TRBV19 and TRBJ1-1, with unresolved D. V lost 10 bases and J lost 7, with 13 bases in between. This CDR3 has 11 residues. In germline, CDR1 is LNHDA, CDR2 SQIVND (reference sequence). CDR3: CATGPRIEAFF. As DNA, the CDR3 is TGTGCCACCGGGCCACGGATTGAAGCTTTCTTT.

This CDR3 reads CASSGGLAGGPSYEQYF. DNA for the CDR3: TGTGCCAGCAGTGGCGGACTAGCGGGAGGGCCCTCCTACGAGCAGTACTTC. This chain connects TRBV27 to TRBJ2-7; 15 nucleotides align to TRBD2. The germline CDR1 and CDR2 sequences are MNHEY and SMNVEV (reference sequence). The junction had 5 bases not matched to a gene; V was cut back by 5 bases and J by 0 bases. The CDR3 sequence is 17 residues long.